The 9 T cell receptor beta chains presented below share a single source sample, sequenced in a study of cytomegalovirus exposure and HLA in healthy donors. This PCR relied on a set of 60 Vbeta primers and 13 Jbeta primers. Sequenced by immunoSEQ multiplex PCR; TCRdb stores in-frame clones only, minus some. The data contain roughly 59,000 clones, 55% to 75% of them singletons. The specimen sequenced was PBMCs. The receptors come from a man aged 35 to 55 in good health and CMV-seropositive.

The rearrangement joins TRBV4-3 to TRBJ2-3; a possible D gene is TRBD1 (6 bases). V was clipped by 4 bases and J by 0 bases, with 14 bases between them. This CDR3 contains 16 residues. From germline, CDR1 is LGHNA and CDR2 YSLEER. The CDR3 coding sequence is TGCGCCAGCAGCCCCCGAGAAGGGGGTAGCACAGATACGCAGTATTTT. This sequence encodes CASSPREGGSTDTQYF.

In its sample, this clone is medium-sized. CDR3 nucleotide sequence: TGTGCCACCCGGGACATCCCTGGGGGTGAGCAGTTCTTC. This gives the protein CATRDIPGGEQFF. V is TRBV10-3 and J is TRBJ2-1; D perhaps matches TRBD1 (6 bases). The ends were cut back, 10 bases at V and 9 bases at J, with 19 bases in the middle. The CDR3 spans 13 residues. Germline-derived CDR1 and CDR2 are ENHRY and SYGVKD.

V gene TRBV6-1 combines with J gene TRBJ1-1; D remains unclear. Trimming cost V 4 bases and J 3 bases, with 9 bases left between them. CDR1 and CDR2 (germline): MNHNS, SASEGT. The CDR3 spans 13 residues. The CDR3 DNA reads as TGTGCCAGCAGTGGATGGAGGGACACTGAAGCTTTCTTT. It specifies CASSGWRDTEAFF.

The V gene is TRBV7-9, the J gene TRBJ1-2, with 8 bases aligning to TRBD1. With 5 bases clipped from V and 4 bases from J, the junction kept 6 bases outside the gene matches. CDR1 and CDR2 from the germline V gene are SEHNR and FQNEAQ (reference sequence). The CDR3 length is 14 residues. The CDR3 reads CASSTGQAIYGYTF. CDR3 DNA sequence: TGTGCCAGCAGCACGGGACAGGCGATCTATGGCTACACCTTC.

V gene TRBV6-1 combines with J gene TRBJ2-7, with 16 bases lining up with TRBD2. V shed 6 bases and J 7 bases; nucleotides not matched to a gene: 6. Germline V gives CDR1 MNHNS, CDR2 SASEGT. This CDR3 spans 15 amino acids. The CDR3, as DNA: TGTGCCAGCAGGGGACTAGCGGGGGGGCGGGGGGAGCAGTACTTC. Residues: CASRGLAGGRGEQYF.

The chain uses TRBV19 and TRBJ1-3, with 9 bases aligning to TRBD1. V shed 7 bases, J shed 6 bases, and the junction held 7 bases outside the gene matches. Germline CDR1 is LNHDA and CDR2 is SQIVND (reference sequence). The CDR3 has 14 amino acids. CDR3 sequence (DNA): TGTGCCAGTACCCTAGGACAGGGGCCAAACACCATATATTTT. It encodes CASTLGQGPNTIYF.

The CDR3 here is CASSDRAGANVLTF. CDR3 nucleotides: TGTGCCAGCAGTGACAGGGCTGGGGCCAACGTCCTGACTTTC. V and J are TRBV2 and TRBJ2-6; TRBD1 is a possible D gene (5 bases). This CDR3 spans 14 amino acids. The ends were cut back, 3 bases at V and 2 bases at J, with 5 bases in the middle. Germline lookup yields CDR1 SNHLY and CDR2 FYNNEI.

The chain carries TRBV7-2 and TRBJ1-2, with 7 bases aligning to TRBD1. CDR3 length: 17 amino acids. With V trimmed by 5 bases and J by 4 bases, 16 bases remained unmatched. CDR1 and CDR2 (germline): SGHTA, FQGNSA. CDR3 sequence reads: CASSTLRGGTDLYGYTF. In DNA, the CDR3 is TGTGCCAGCAGCACCCTCCGAGGGGGGACAGACCTCTATGGCTACACCTTC.

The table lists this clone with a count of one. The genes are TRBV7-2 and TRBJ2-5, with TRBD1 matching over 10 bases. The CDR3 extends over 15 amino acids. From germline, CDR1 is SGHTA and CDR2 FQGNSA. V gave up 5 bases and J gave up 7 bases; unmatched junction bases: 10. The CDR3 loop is CASSTGQGRFVTQYF. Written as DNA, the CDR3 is TGTGCCAGCAGCACGGGACAGGGGAGGTTTGTGACCCAGTACTTC. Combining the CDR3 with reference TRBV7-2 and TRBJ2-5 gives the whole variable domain GAGVSQSPSNKVTEKGKDVELRCDPISGHTALYWYRQSLGQGLEFLIYFQGNSAPDKSGLPSDRFSAERTGGSVSTLTIQRTQQEDSAVYLCASSTGQGRFVTQYFGPGTRLLVL.